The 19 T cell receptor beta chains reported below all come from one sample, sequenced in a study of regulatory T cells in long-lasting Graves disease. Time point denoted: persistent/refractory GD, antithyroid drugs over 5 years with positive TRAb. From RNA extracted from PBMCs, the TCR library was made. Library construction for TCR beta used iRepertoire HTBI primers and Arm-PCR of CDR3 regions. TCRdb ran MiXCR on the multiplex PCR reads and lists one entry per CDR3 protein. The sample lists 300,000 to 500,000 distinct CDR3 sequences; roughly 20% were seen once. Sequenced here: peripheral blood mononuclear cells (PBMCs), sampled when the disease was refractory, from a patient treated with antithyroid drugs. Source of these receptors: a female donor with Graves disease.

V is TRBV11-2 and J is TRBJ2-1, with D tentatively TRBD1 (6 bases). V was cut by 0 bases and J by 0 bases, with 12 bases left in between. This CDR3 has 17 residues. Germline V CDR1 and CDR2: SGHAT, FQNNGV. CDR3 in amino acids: CASSLDLGQSSYNEQFF. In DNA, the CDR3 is TGTGCCAGCAGCTTAGATCTAGGACAGAGCTCCTACAATGAGCAGTTCTTC.

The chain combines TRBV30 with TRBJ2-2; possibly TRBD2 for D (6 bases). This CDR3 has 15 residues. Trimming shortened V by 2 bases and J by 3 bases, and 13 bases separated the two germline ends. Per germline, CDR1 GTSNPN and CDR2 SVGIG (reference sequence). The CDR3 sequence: CAWSPTSSHTGELFF. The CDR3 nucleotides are TGTGCCTGGAGTCCAACTAGCTCTCACACCGGGGAGCTGTTTTTT.

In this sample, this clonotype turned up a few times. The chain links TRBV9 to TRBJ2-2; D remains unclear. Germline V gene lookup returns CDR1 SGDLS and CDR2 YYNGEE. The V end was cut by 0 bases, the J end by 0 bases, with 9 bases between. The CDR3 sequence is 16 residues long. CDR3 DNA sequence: TGTGCCAGCAGCGTAGTCGGCGGCGCGAACACCGGGGAGCTGTTTTTT. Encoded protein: CASSVVGGANTGELFF.

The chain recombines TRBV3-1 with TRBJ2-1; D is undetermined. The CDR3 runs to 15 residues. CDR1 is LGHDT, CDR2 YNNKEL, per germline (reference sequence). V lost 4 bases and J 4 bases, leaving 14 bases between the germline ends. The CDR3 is CASSRFGPAYNEQFF. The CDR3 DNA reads TGTGCCAGCAGCCGGTTTGGACCAGCATACAATGAGCAGTTCTTC.

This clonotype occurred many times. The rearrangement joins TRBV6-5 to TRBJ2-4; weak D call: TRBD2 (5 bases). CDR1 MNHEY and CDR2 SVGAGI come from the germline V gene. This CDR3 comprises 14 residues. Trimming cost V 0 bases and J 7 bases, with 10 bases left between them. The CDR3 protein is CASSYSKLGNIQYF. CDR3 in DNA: TGTGCCAGCAGTTACTCGAAACTAGGGAACATTCAGTACTTC.

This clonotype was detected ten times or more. The CDR3 DNA is TGTGCCTGGAGGCGGCACTCCTACGAGCAGTACTTC. It codes for CAWRRHSYEQYF. This chain uses TRBV30 with TRBJ2-7; no clear D gene. The germline CDR1 and CDR2 sequences are GTSNPN and SVGIG (reference sequence). The CDR3 is 12 amino acids. Between the trimmed V and J ends, which lost 3 bases and 0 bases, there was a span of 6 bases.

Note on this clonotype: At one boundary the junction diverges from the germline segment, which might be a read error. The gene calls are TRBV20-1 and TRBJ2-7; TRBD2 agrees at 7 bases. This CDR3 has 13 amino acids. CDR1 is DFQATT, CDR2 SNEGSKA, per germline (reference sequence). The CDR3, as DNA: TGCAATGCTAGAGATCGGGGGGCCTACGAGCAGTACTTC. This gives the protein CNARDRGAYEQYF.

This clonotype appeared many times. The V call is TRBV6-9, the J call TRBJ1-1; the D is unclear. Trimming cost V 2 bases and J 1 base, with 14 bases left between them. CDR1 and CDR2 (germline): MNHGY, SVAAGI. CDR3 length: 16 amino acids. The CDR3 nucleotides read TGTGCCAGCAGTTATGTCGGGATCTACCGGAACACTGAAGCTTTCTTT. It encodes CASSYVGIYRNTEAFF.

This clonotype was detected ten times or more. The CDR3 nucleotides are TGTGCCATCAGTGAGTCGAATCTTGGCACCATATATTTT. Translation: CAISESNLGTIYF. The chain combines TRBV10-3 with TRBJ1-3; D is ambiguous. Germline V gives CDR1 ENHRY, CDR2 SYGVKD. CDR3 size: 13 residues. Trimming removed 0 bases at V and 9 bases at J, with 9 bases between.

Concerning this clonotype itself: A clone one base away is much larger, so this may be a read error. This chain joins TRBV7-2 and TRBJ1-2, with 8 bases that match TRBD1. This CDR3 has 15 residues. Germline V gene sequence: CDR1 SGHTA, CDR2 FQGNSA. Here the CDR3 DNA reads TGTGCCAGCAGCGAGGGCAGGGGGCCTAACTATGGCCACACCTTC. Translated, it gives CASSEGRGPNYGHTF.

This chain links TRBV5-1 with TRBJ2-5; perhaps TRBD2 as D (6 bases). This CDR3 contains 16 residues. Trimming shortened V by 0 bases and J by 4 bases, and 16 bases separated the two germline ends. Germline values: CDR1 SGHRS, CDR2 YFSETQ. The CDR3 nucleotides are TGCGCCAGCAGCTTGGCCGAGGCGCGGGGAAGAGAGACCCAGTACTTC. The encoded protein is CASSLAEARGRETQYF.

The CDR3 DNA reads TGTGCCAGCAGTTACCGGGGCGGGAGGGGGCTCGGCTACAATGAGCAGTTCTTC. Translation gives CASSYRGGRGLGYNEQFF. V usage is TRBV6-5 and J usage is TRBJ2-1; 9 nucleotides align to TRBD2. The germline gives CDR1 MNHEY, CDR2 SVGAGI. The CDR3 has 18 amino acids. V gave up 2 bases and J gave up 3 bases; unmatched junction bases: 11.

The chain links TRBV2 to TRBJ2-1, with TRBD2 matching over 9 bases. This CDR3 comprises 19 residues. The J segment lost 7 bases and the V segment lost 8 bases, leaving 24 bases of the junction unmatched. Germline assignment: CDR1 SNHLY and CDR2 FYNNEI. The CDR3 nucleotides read TGTGCCAGCGGTCTATTTGACAGGGTTAGCGGGAGCCGCATTAATGAGCAGTTCTTC. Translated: CASGLFDRVSGSRINEQFF.

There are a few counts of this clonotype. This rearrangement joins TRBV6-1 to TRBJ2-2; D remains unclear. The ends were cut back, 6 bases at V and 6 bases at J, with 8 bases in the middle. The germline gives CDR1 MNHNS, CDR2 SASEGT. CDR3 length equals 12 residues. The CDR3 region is CASRGNSGELFF. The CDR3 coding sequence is TGTGCCAGCAGGGGGAATTCCGGGGAGCTGTTTTTT.

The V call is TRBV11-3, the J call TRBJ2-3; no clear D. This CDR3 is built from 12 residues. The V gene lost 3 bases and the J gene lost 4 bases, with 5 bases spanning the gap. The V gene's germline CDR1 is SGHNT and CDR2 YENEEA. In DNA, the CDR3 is TGTGCCAGCAGCTTCGGCTCAGATACGCAGTATTTT. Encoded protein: CASSFGSDTQYF.

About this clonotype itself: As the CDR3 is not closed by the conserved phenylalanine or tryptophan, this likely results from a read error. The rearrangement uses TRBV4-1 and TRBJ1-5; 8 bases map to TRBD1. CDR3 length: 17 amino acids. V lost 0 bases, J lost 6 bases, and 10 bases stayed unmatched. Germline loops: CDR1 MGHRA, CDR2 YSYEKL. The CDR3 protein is CASSQEAQDRASQPQHL. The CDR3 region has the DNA TGCGCCAGCAGCCAAGAGGCTCAGGACAGGGCGTCTCAGCCCCAGCATCTT.

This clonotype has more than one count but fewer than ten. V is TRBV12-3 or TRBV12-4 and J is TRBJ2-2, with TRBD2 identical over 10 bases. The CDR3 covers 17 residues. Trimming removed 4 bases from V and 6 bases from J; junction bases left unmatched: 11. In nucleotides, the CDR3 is TGTGCCAGCAGTTGGGGGACTAGCGTTTTTAGCGCCGGGGAGCTGTTTTTT. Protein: CASSWGTSVFSAGELFF.

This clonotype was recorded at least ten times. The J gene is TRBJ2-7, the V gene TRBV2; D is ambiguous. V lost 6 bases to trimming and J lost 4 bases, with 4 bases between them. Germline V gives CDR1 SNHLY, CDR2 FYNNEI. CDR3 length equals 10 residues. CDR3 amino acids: CASRKYEQYF. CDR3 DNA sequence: TGTGCCAGCAGGAAGTACGAGCAGTACTTC.

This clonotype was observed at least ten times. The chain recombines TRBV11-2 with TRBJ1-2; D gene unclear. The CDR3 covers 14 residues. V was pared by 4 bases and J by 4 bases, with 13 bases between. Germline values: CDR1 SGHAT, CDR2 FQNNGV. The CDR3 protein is CASSSARTTYGYTF. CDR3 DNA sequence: TGTGCCAGCAGCTCGGCAAGGACCACCTATGGCTACACCTTC.